The 21 T cell receptor beta chains presented below share a single source sample, sequenced in a study of T cells in Graves' hyperthyroidism and ophthalmopathy. RNA transcripts were the template for amplifying TCR beta CDR3 regions. In the first-round RT-PCR of the TCR CDR3, the HTBI primer set was used. From the multiplex PCR reads, TCRdb called clonotypes with MiXCR, one entry per CDR3 protein. This table holds around 700,000 distinct CDR3 sequences, around 20% found once. What was sequenced was blood. Source of these receptors: a woman between 45 and 65 years old with Graves' hyperthyroidism that later progressed to Graves' ophthalmopathy.

This clonotype came up many times. The rearrangement links TRBV6-5 to TRBJ1-1, with 9 bases fitting TRBD1. Trimming took 2 bases from V and 6 from J; bases not matched to a gene: 13. This CDR3 spans 17 amino acids. In germline, CDR1 is MNHEY, CDR2 SVGAGI. CDR3 bases: TGTGCCAGCAGTTACCAACCTCCGGGACAGGGAAGGTCTGAAGCTTTCTTT. Translation gives CASSYQPPGQGRSEAFF.

The sample holds a few counts of this clonotype. The J gene is TRBJ2-7, the V gene TRBV7-3; a possible D gene is TRBD1 (5 bases). Deletions cut 0 bases from V and 2 bases from J, with 11 bases between. This CDR3 is 15 amino acids long. Germline V gene sequence: CDR1 SGHTA, CDR2 FQGTGA. CDR3: CASSLTNRRPYEQYF. The CDR3 DNA is TGTGCCAGCAGCTTAACGAACAGGCGACCCTACGAGCAGTACTTC.

This clonotype was counted ten times or more. The chain joins TRBV12-3 or TRBV12-4 to TRBJ1-2; no firm D call. V lost 0 bases and J lost 4, with 12 bases in between. CDR3 length: 15 residues. CDR3 DNA: TGTGCCAGCAGTTTAGCGCTTGGCAACTTCTATGGCTACACCTTC. Translated, it gives CASSLALGNFYGYTF.

This clonotype was detected ten times or more. The rearrangement joins TRBV7-8 to TRBJ2-7, with 7 positions matching TRBD2. The CDR3 contains 16 residues. J lost 0 bases, V lost 1 base, and 6 bases had no gene match. Germline CDR1 reads SGHVS; CDR2 reads FQNEAQ. As DNA, the CDR3 is TGTGCCAGCAGCTTAGTAGTGCGGGGGAGCTCCTACGAGCAGTACTTC. This translates into CASSLVVRGSSYEQYF.

This clonotype was recorded many times. J is TRBJ1-4 and V is TRBV3-1; D unclear. Trimming shortened V by 1 base and J by 8 bases, and 11 bases separated the two germline ends. CDR3 length equals 14 residues. CDR1 is LGHDT, CDR2 YNNKEL, per germline (reference sequence). CDR3 nucleotides: TGTGCCAGCAGCCAAGGGGGTTTGGAGGAAAAACTGTTTTTT. This encodes CASSQGGLEEKLFF.

This clonotype appeared many times. J is TRBJ1-2 and V is TRBV20-1; perhaps TRBD1 as D (5 bases). Germline V gene data show CDR1 as DFQATT and CDR2 as SNEGSKA (reference sequence). This CDR3 is built from 12 residues. V gave up 3 bases and J gave up 3 bases, with 8 bases separating them. This CDR3 reads CSASSRDYGYTF. The CDR3, as DNA: TGCAGTGCTAGTAGCAGGGACTATGGCTACACCTTC.

V usage is TRBV7-2 and J usage is TRBJ2-7; possible D gene TRBD2, 5 bases. The germline V gene has CDR1 SGHTA and CDR2 FQGNSA. The CDR3 is 14 residues long. Trimming removed 5 bases at V and 2 bases at J, with 13 bases between. Written as DNA, the CDR3 is TGTGCCAGCAGCCCGGGATTATTCCCCTACGAGCAGTACTTC. The encoded protein is CASSPGLFPYEQYF.

This clonotype was seen many times. The chain is built from TRBV28 and TRBJ2-7; D is ambiguous. Germline V gives CDR1 MDHEN, CDR2 SYDVKM. There are 13 residues in the CDR3. The V end lost 1 base, the J end lost 3 bases, and 7 bases lay between the germline ends. CDR3 amino acids: CASSLLPVYEQYF. In DNA form, the CDR3 reads TGTGCCAGCAGTTTATTGCCGGTCTACGAGCAGTACTTC.

This clonotype was observed a few times. The chain is built from TRBV9 and TRBJ2-1; D is tentatively TRBD1 or TRBD2 (6 bases each). This CDR3 has 16 residues. Germline CDR1 and CDR2: SGDLS and YYNGEE. V gave up 4 bases and J gave up 0 bases, with 14 bases separating them. The CDR3 loop reads CASSQGGGISYNEQFF. The CDR3 DNA reads as TGTGCCAGCAGCCAAGGAGGGGGGATCTCCTACAATGAGCAGTTCTTC.

Worth noting for this clonotype: Just one base apart from a much larger clone, this may be a read error. V gene TRBV5-1 combines with J gene TRBJ1-1; the D is unclear. The V end lost 0 bases, the J end lost 3 bases, and 9 bases lay between the germline ends. The CDR3 consists of 14 residues. Germline values: CDR1 SGHRS, CDR2 YFSETQ. CDR3 coding DNA: TGCGCCAGCAGCTTGGGCCGAAGGGACACTGAAGCTTTCTTT. This encodes CASSLGRRDTEAFF.

The chain combines TRBV4-1 with TRBJ2-3; unclear D gene. The CDR3 is made up of 15 amino acids. V was pared by 1 base and J by 2 bases, with 10 bases between. Germline assignment: CDR1 MGHRA and CDR2 YSYEKL. CDR3 loop: CASSQAWSVTDTQYF. The CDR3 DNA reads TGCGCCAGCAGCCAAGCCTGGTCAGTCACAGATACGCAGTATTTT.

In DNA, the CDR3 is TGTGCCAGCAGCTTAACGGGGGGACTTTCTCCCAATGAGCAGTTCTTC. Protein sequence: CASSLTGGLSPNEQFF. This chain links TRBV7-3 with TRBJ2-1; D is possibly TRBD2 (6 bases). Trimming removed 0 bases from V and 6 bases from J, with 15 bases in between. CDR3 length: 16 residues. The V gene's germline CDR1 is SGHTA and CDR2 FQGTGA.

In this sample, this clonotype turned up many times. J is TRBJ1-2 and V is TRBV5-1, with D possibly TRBD1 on 5 matching bases. Germline CDR1 and CDR2: SGHRS and YFSETQ. V lost 5 bases and J lost 4, with 15 bases in between. The CDR3 is 14 amino acids. The CDR3 bases are TGCGCCAGCAGTTCAACCGCCGGGGCCTATGGCTACACCTTC. As protein: CASSSTAGAYGYTF.

The chain joins TRBV2 to TRBJ2-7; TRBD1 agrees at 8 bases. The CDR3 covers 16 residues. The V segment lost 0 bases and the J segment 6 bases; nucleotides outside the gene matches: 10. Germline V gene data show CDR1 as SNHLY and CDR2 as FYNNEI. The CDR3 sequence is CASSEALRTGLVEQYF. The CDR3 nucleotides are TGTGCCAGCAGTGAAGCGCTTCGGACAGGGCTTGTCGAGCAGTACTTC. Supplemented by reference TRBV2 and TRBJ2-7, the full variable domain reads EPEVTQTPSHQVTQMGQEVILRCVPISNHLYFYWYRQILGQKVEFLVSFYNNEISEKSEIFDDQFSVERPDGSNFTLKIRSTKLEDSAMYFCASSEALRTGLVEQYFGPGTRLTVT.

The chain has TRBV2 and TRBJ2-1, with 8 positions matching TRBD2. V gave up 2 bases and J gave up 8 bases; unmatched junction bases: 17. CDR1 is SNHLY, CDR2 FYNNEI, per germline. The CDR3 contains 18 residues. The CDR3 protein is CASSESLGSTGGPDEQFF. CDR3 nucleotides: TGTGCCAGCAGTGAAAGTTTGGGTAGTACGGGGGGGCCCGATGAGCAGTTCTTC. Drawing the rest from reference TRBV2 and TRBJ2-1, the complete variable domain is EPEVTQTPSHQVTQMGQEVILRCVPISNHLYFYWYRQILGQKVEFLVSFYNNEISEKSEIFDDQFSVERPDGSNFTLKIRSTKLEDSAMYFCASSESLGSTGGPDEQFFGPGTRLTVL.

V is TRBV20-1 and J is TRBJ1-5, with D possibly matching TRBD1 (6 bases). V was pared by 6 bases and J by 4 bases, with 13 bases between. Per germline, CDR1 DFQATT and CDR2 SNEGSKA (reference sequence). The CDR3 spans 13 residues. CDR3 region: CSARQDPNQPQHF. The CDR3 bases are TGCAGTGCAAGACAGGACCCAAATCAGCCCCAGCATTTT.

This clonotype was counted ten times or more. The chain is built from TRBV18 and TRBJ1-6; 10 bases are shared with TRBD1. The V segment lost 1 base and the J segment 8 bases; nucleotides outside the gene matches: 2. Germline V CDR1 and CDR2: KGHSH, LQKENI. The CDR3 sequence is 15 residues long. This CDR3 reads CASSPLGQGDSPLHF. CDR3 nucleotide sequence: TGTGCCAGCTCACCACTTGGACAGGGGGATTCACCCCTCCACTTT.

This clonotype occurred a few times. The chain is built from TRBV2 and TRBJ2-3, with 7 bases fitting TRBD1. The CDR3 has 16 amino acids. J was trimmed by 6 bases and V by 6 bases; bases with no gene match: 15. Germline V CDR1 and CDR2: SNHLY, FYNNEI. The CDR3 reads CASRETEGAASDTQYF. The DNA of the CDR3 is TGTGCCAGCAGGGAAACCGAGGGGGCAGCTAGTGATACGCAGTATTTT.

This clonotype was observed at least ten times. The chain joins TRBV12-3 or TRBV12-4 to TRBJ1-2; D not resolved. Trimming left V 6 bases short and J 10 bases short, with 21 bases between. This CDR3 is 14 amino acids long. The CDR3 loop reads CASSRDGQAFDYTF. In nucleotides, the CDR3 is TGTGCCAGCAGCCGAGACGGCCAAGCCTTCGACTACACCTTC.

There are many counts of this clonotype. The chain has TRBV20-1 and TRBJ2-7; weak D call: TRBD1 (5 bases). V was pared by 6 bases and J by 6 bases, with 18 bases between. Germline V gives CDR1 DFQATT, CDR2 SNEGSKA (reference sequence). CDR3 size: 13 residues. The CDR3 sequence is CSATAYDRSEQYF. The CDR3 nucleotides read TGCAGTGCCACAGCCTACGACAGATCCGAGCAGTACTTC.

This clonotype was recorded many times. The rearrangement joins TRBV9 to TRBJ1-5; TRBD1 aligns across 8 bases. The CDR3 consists of 16 residues. Germline CDR1 and CDR2: SGDLS and YYNGEE. V gave up 0 bases and J gave up 5 bases; unmatched junction bases: 7. CDR3 nucleotides: TGTGCCAGCAGCGTAGGAGGACAGGGCCCTGATCAGCCCCAGCATTTT. Protein: CASSVGGQGPDQPQHF.